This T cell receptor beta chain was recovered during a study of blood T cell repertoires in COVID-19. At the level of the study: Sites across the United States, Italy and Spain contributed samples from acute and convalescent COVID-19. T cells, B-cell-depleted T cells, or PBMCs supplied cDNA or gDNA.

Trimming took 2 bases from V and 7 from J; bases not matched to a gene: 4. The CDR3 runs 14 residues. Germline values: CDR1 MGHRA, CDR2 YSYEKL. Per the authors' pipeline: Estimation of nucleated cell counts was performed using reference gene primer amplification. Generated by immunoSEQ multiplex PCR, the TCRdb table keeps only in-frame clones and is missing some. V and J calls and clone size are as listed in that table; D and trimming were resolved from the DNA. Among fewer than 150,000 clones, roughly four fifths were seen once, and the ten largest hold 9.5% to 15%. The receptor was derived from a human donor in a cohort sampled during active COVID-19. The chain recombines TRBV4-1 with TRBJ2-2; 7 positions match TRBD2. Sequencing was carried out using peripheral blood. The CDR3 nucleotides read TGCGCCAGCAGCCAAACTGGGGGGGGCGGGGAGCTGTTTTTT. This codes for CASSQTGGGGELFF.